Presented here are 26 T cell receptor beta chains from one specimen sequenced in a study of T cells after yellow fever vaccination. One entry per CDR3 protein results from TCRdb running MiXCR on the 5' RACE reads. In the table there are roughly 320,000 distinct CDR3 sequences, roughly a tenth of which are singletons. The material was CD4+ T cells sorted from PBMCs, obtained 45 days after the yellow fever booster vaccination. Source of these receptors: a young man who received the YFV17D yellow fever vaccine.

This clonotype was seen more than once but under ten times. The V and J genes are TRBV20-1 and TRBJ1-1; no clear D gene. Germline CDR1 is DFQATT and CDR2 is SNEGSKA (reference sequence). The CDR3 loop spans 13 amino acids. Trimming cost V 1 base and J 3 bases, with 9 bases left between them. The CDR3 region is CSARVGRDTEAFF. In DNA form, the CDR3 reads TGCAGTGCTAGAGTCGGCAGAGACACTGAAGCTTTCTTT.

This clonotype was observed a few times. The chain recombines TRBV5-1 with TRBJ2-3; weak D call: TRBD1 (6 bases). The germline V and J ends were trimmed by 7 bases and 4 bases, with 13 bases remaining between them. The CDR3 covers 13 residues. Germline V lookup: CDR1 SGHRS, CDR2 YFSETQ. The CDR3 loop reads CASGNQGSDTQYF. In DNA form, the CDR3 reads TGCGCCAGCGGAAACCAGGGGTCAGATACGCAGTATTTT.

The chain is built from TRBV5-1 and TRBJ2-5; 7 positions match TRBD1. The CDR3 is made up of 17 amino acids. Trimming cost V 4 bases and J 2 bases; bases outside gene matches: 14. From germline, CDR1 is SGHRS and CDR2 YFSETQ. Here the CDR3 reads CASSPGQTLTIQETQYF. In nucleotides, the CDR3 is TGCGCCAGCAGCCCGGGACAGACCCTAACTATACAAGAGACCCAGTACTTC.

The chain couples TRBV20-1 to TRBJ1-3, with 8 bases aligning to TRBD1. This CDR3 region has 15 residues. J was trimmed by 4 bases and V by 5 bases; bases with no gene match: 10. Germline CDR1 reads DFQATT; CDR2 reads SNEGSKA (reference sequence). CDR3 sequence (DNA): TGCAGTGCTGGACAGGGCCCCGTCGAAGGAAACACCATATATTTT. Its translation: CSAGQGPVEGNTIYF.

This clonotype was seen only a few times. This chain joins TRBV6-2 or TRBV6-3 and TRBJ1-2; D ambiguous. The CDR3 runs to 13 residues. In germline, CDR1 is MNHEY, CDR2 SVGEGT. V was clipped by 4 bases and J by 3 bases, with 9 bases between them. The CDR3 DNA sequence: TGTGCCAGCAGTTTTGGCAGAGACTATGGCTACACCTTC. Translating gives CASSFGRDYGYTF.

Notes on this clonotype: The junction shows a germline mismatch at one end, possibly a read error. V and J are TRBV12-3 or TRBV12-4 and TRBJ2-1; 9 nucleotides line up with TRBD2. The CDR3 consists of 15 residues. The CDR3 DNA reads TGTGCCAGCAGATTAGCGGGGGCCCCCTACAATGAGCAGTTCTTC. Protein sequence: CASRLAGAPYNEQFF.

This clonotype was found many times. This rearrangement joins TRBV28 to TRBJ1-2; a weak D match, TRBD1 (5 bases). The V end was cut by 6 bases, the J end by 4 bases, with 12 bases between. The CDR3 contains 13 residues. Germline V gene data show CDR1 as MDHEN and CDR2 as SYDVKM. Here the CDR3 reads CASSPGPAYGYTF. CDR3 nucleotides: TGTGCCAGCAGCCCAGGGCCGGCCTATGGCTACACCTTC.

The chain employs TRBV11-2 and TRBJ2-5, with unresolved D. The germline V gene encodes CDR1 SGHAT and CDR2 FQNNGV. V was clipped by 1 base and J by 2 bases, with 8 bases between them. The CDR3 is made up of 14 amino acids. The CDR3 reads CASSLGKVQETQYF. The CDR3 nucleotides are TGTGCCAGCAGCTTAGGGAAGGTGCAAGAGACCCAGTACTTC.

This clonotype was observed many times. V gene TRBV3-1 combines with J gene TRBJ1-2, with D tentatively TRBD1 (5 bases). The CDR3 totals 12 residues. CDR1 LGHDT and CDR2 YNNKEL come from the germline V gene (reference sequence). Trimming cost V 1 base and J 8 bases, with 8 bases left between them. The CDR3, as DNA: TGTGCCAGCAGCCAAGGAGGGGAAGGCTACACCTTC. As protein: CASSQGGEGYTF.

The chain combines TRBV5-1 with TRBJ1-6; perhaps TRBD1 as D (6 bases). CDR3 length: 15 residues. Germline CDR1 SGHRS, CDR2 YFSETQ. The V gene lost 0 bases and the J gene lost 16 bases, with 20 bases spanning the gap. CDR3: CASSLGTGFIPRLHF. CDR3 DNA: TGCGCCAGCAGCTTGGGTACAGGGTTCATCCCGCGGCTCCACTTT.

This clonotype was recorded at least ten times. The chain combines TRBV2 with TRBJ1-5, with D possibly TRBD1 on 5 matching bases. V was shortened by 8 bases and J by 6 bases, with 11 bases between the two germline ends. The CDR3 consists of 12 residues. Germline values: CDR1 SNHLY, CDR2 FYNNEI. CDR3 DNA: TGTGCCAGCGGTGGGGCGGGTCAGCCCCAGCATTTT. Its translation is CASGGAGQPQHF.

This clonotype was seen a few times. The V and J genes are TRBV18 and TRBJ2-5, with D perhaps matching TRBD1 or TRBD2 (6 bases each). CDR3 length: 15 residues. Germline V gene data show CDR1 as KGHSH and CDR2 as LQKENI. Trimming removed 3 bases at V and 0 bases at J, with 11 bases between. The CDR3 protein is CASSPSRGDQETQYF. DNA of the CDR3: TGTGCCAGCTCACCCTCGAGGGGGGACCAAGAGACCCAGTACTTC.

This clonotype was recorded a few times. This chain connects TRBV6-5 to TRBJ2-1; 11 bases agree with TRBD2. The CDR3 spans 16 residues. Per germline, CDR1 MNHEY and CDR2 SVGAGI. Unmatched junction bases numbered 13, after V lost 6 bases and J lost 9 bases. DNA of the CDR3: TGTGCCAGCAGCCAACTAGCGGGGGCATGGGTAACTGAGCAGTTCTTC. It codes for CASSQLAGAWVTEQFF.

This clonotype occurred a few times. J is TRBJ2-1 and V is TRBV5-1; TRBD1 matches at 7 bases. The CDR3 has 15 residues. V dropped 2 bases and J dropped 2; count of bases not matched to a gene: 4. Germline lookup yields CDR1 SGHRS and CDR2 YFSETQ. CDR3 DNA sequence: TGCGCCAGCAGCTTTTCCGGGACAGCCTACAATGAGCAGTTCTTC. It specifies CASSFSGTAYNEQFF.

This clonotype has a handful of counts. The rearrangement joins TRBV30 to TRBJ1-5; D ambiguous. CDR3 length equals 13 residues. Germline V gene lookup returns CDR1 GTSNPN and CDR2 SVGIG (reference sequence). The V gene lost 4 bases and the J gene lost 4 bases, with 11 bases spanning the gap. The CDR3 is CAWTPTANQPQHF. The CDR3 nucleotides are TGTGCCTGGACACCCACGGCTAATCAGCCCCAGCATTTT.

This clonotype has a handful of counts. J is TRBJ1-6 and V is TRBV5-1, with D possibly matching TRBD1 (5 bases). Germline assignment: CDR1 SGHRS and CDR2 YFSETQ. V shed 4 bases and J shed 9 bases, with 20 bases lying between them. The CDR3 covers 16 residues. CDR3 loop: CASSGRGAGVGSPLHF. CDR3 coding DNA: TGCGCCAGCAGCGGGCGTGGGGCCGGGGTGGGTTCACCCCTCCACTTT.

This clonotype appeared many times. The chain uses TRBV7-9 and TRBJ1-1; tentatively, D is TRBD1 (6 bases). The germline CDR1 and CDR2 sequences are SEHNR and FQNEAQ (reference sequence). This CDR3 region has 13 residues. Trimming took off 4 bases at V and 0 bases at J, with 6 bases between the two ends. The CDR3 DNA sequence: TGTGCCAGCAGCTGGACAGTGAACACTGAAGCTTTCTTT. Encoded protein: CASSWTVNTEAFF.

The sample holds a few counts of this clonotype. The chain links TRBV5-1 to TRBJ2-3, with TRBD2 matching over 10 bases. CDR1 is SGHRS, CDR2 YFSETQ, per germline. This CDR3 comprises 16 residues. With 1 base clipped from V and 4 bases from J, the junction kept 6 bases outside the gene matches. CDR3 bases: TGCGCCAGCAGCTTGTCAGCGGGGGGGCGTCCAGATACGCAGTATTTT. It specifies CASSLSAGGRPDTQYF.

This clonotype was counted ten times or more. The chain employs TRBV10-3 and TRBJ2-7, with D possibly called TRBD1 or TRBD2 (5 bases each). The CDR3 sequence is 11 residues long. The V gene's germline CDR1 is ENHRY and CDR2 SYGVKD. V shed 11 bases and J shed 0 bases, with 8 bases lying between them. This chain's CDR3 is CAVGGSYEQYF. Here the CDR3 DNA reads TGTGCCGTTGGGGGCTCCTACGAGCAGTACTTC.

This clonotype was picked up a small number of times. The V call is TRBV7-2, the J call TRBJ2-3, with TRBD2 as a possible D gene (6 bases). Looked up from germline, CDR1 is SGHTA and CDR2 is FQGNSA. There are 12 residues in the CDR3. V lost 5 bases and J 8 bases, leaving 11 bases between the germline ends. The CDR3 coding sequence is TGTGCCAGCAGCGGGACTCAGATTACGCAGTATTTT. Translating gives CASSGTQITQYF.

The table lists this clonotype with a few counts. The rearrangement links TRBV11-2 to TRBJ2-3, with 7 bases aligning to TRBD1. The CDR3 is made up of 17 amino acids. Germline CDR1 SGHAT, CDR2 FQNNGV. With V trimmed by 1 base and J by 1 base, 8 bases remained unmatched. As DNA, the CDR3 is TGTGCCAGCAGCTTAGTCCCCGGACAGGCCCGCACAGATACGCAGTATTTT. Translating it yields CASSLVPGQARTDTQYF.

This clonotype has just a few counts. The V call is TRBV6-6, the J call TRBJ2-5, with D tentatively TRBD2 (5 bases). Germline V CDR1 and CDR2: MNHNY, SVGAGI (reference sequence). The CDR3 is 15 amino acids. V was clipped by 2 bases and J by 5 bases, with 15 bases between them. CDR3 sequence reads: CASSYRVGSRETQYF. The CDR3 DNA is TGTGCCAGCAGTTACCGAGTAGGGAGTCGCGAGACCCAGTACTTC.

This clonotype was recorded a few times. The V and J genes are TRBV11-1 and TRBJ2-1; 7 nucleotides line up with TRBD2. CDR3 length: 16 amino acids. Unmatched junction bases numbered 8, after V lost 2 bases and J lost 4 bases. Germline V lookup: CDR1 SGHAT, CDR2 FQDESV (reference sequence). The DNA of the CDR3 is TGTGCCAGCAGCTTACCGGGGGAGGGCCCGTACAATGAGCAGTTCTTC. This translates into CASSLPGEGPYNEQFF.

Only a few counts were recorded for this clonotype. V is TRBV3-1 and J is TRBJ1-3, with a tentative D call TRBD1 (5 bases). Germline CDR1 is LGHDT and CDR2 is YNNKEL (reference sequence). CDR3 length: 16 amino acids. V was shortened by 2 bases and J by 0 bases, with 11 bases between the two germline ends. The CDR3 protein is CASSQWGLSSGNTIYF. In DNA, the CDR3 is TGTGCCAGCAGCCAATGGGGCCTGAGCTCTGGAAACACCATATATTTT.

The gene calls are TRBV5-1 and TRBJ2-5; perhaps TRBD1 as D (6 bases). This CDR3 comprises 13 residues. V lost 4 bases to trimming and J lost 5 bases, with 12 bases between them. Per germline, CDR1 SGHRS and CDR2 YFSETQ. As DNA, the CDR3 is TGCGCCAGCAGCGTTACAGGGTCCGAGACCCAGTACTTC. Translating it yields CASSVTGSETQYF.

The sample holds a few counts of this clonotype. V usage is TRBV28 and J usage is TRBJ2-7; 8 bases fit TRBD2. Trimming removed 6 bases from V and 1 base from J; junction bases left unmatched: 8. The CDR3 length is 15 residues. Germline V lookup: CDR1 MDHEN, CDR2 SYDVKM. CDR3 in DNA: TGTGCCAGCAGCCCTGGGGCTAGCGGGTCCTACGAGCAGTACGTC. Residues: CASSPGASGSYEQYV.